The clone carrying this TCR beta chain has just a few counts. The data derive from a study of blood T cells in healthy people across ages. A second about 7 to 12 cycle PCR used barcoded and J-beta primers. MiXCR, applied by TCRdb to the 5' RACE reads, yields one record per CDR3 protein. The table includes 700,000 to 900,000 distinct CDR3 sequences, 25% to 30% detected once. The CDR3 spans 15 residues. CDR1 SGHTA and CDR2 FQGNSA come from the germline V gene. This sample also appeared in a second study, on T cells of mothers and their children.

The source of this sequence is a boy aged 10-17 years in good health. The J gene is TRBJ2-1, the V gene TRBV7-2; D is possibly TRBD2 (5 bases). Gene TRBJ2-7 matches the end of the DNA better, so the J call may be wrong. The sample taken for sequencing was blood. The CDR3 DNA sequence: TGTGCCAGCAGCTCGGGGTTTGTCGGCGCCTACGAGCAGTACTTC. As protein: CASSSGFVGAYEQYF.